This T cell receptor beta chain was sequenced during a study of T cell repertoires in cytomegalovirus infection. As for the study in general: Indications came from public TCR beta signatures; they pointed to CMV infection and to a matching HLA type. Whole-study results and caveats: HLA-C-restricted TCR beta clonotypes specific for CMV led the ex vivo response. People with CMV and the relevant HLA were identified by cumulative public TCR beta family frequency.

Each CDR3 protein is one row after TCRdb ran MiXCR on the reads. Of roughly 990,000 distinct CDR3 sequences listed, approximately 31% are singletons. The CDR3 extends over 14 amino acids. Trimming stripped 2 bases from V and 0 bases from J, with 2 bases between. CDR1 and CDR2 (germline): MGHRA, YSYEKL. As regards this clonotype: What it binds is unknown.

The clonotype was recovered from a human donor in good health (CMV status not recorded). Some clones in this sample may be carry-over from other donors' samples. The sample consisted of cultured CD8+ T cells from PBMCs, taken from culture after CMV antigen stimulation. This chain joins TRBV4-1 and TRBJ1-6; D gene unclear. The CDR3 DNA follows: TGCGCCAGCAGCCAACGCTCCTATAATTCACCCCTCCACTTT. Amino acid sequence: CASSQRSYNSPLHF.